Sequencing of this T cell receptor beta chain was carried out in a study of T-cell reconstitution after alpha-beta-depleted transplantation in children. Using unique molecular identifiers, the investigators prepared the TCRbeta library. One entry per CDR3 protein results from TCRdb running MiXCR on the PCR reads. The data hold 360,000 or so distinct CDR3 sequences, with 20% observed a single time. The V gene's germline CDR1 is SGHTA and CDR2 FQGNSA. V gave up 2 bases and J gave up 7 bases, with 21 bases separating them. The CDR3 length is 16 residues. This material consisted of PBMCs from the stem cell graft donor, taken from the stem cell graft. The sequence derives from a human donor who donated a stem cell graft to a child with acute myeloid leukemia. This chain links TRBV7-2 with TRBJ2-7, with a weak D call TRBD2 (6 bases). CDR3 sequence reads: CASSLFIMAPGGEQYF. CDR3 sequence (DNA): TGTGCCAGCAGCTTATTCATAATGGCACCCGGAGGGGAGCAGTACTTC.